Listed here are 3 T cell receptor beta chains from one sample, sequenced in a study of CD8 T cells in ankylosing spondylitis (dated by TCRdb to the late 2010s). Here is what the overall study found, with its caveats: Blood from ankylosing spondylitis patients appeared to be characterized by a TCR beta motif composed of about eight highly homologous amino acid variants.

No antigen has been identified for these receptors. Preparation of the library involved 5' RACE. Sequenced using an Illumina HiSeq 2500. Using fastp trimming at Q25 and MiXCR clonotype assembly, TCRdb reanalyzed the public sequencing data and kept in-frame beta chains. Every distinct CDR3 protein forms one entry, paired with its most common genes and DNA. Within this sample are around 450,000 distinct CDR3 sequences, with roughly 26% of them counted one time only. About 1% of the sample goes to the ten largest clones. Specimen: blood, either unsorted or a sorted T cell fraction (not recorded which). The receptors were sampled from a male donor with ankylosing spondylitis.

The V gene is TRBV12-3 or TRBV12-4, the J gene TRBJ2-5; weak D call: TRBD2 (7 bases). The length of the CDR3 is 16 residues. V was cut by 4 bases and J by 4 bases, with 19 bases left in between. CDR3 bases: TGTGCCAGCAGTTCCGGGGGGCTAAGGTTGGGAGAGACCCAGTACTTC. Translated: CASSSGGLRLGETQYF.

The chain combines TRBV15 with TRBJ2-1; unclear D gene. Germline values: CDR1 LNHNV, CDR2 YYDKDF (reference sequence). The CDR3 loop spans 13 amino acids. With 5 bases removed from V and 5 bases from J, the gap between germline ends came to 10 bases. CDR3 sequence: CATSYPLHNEQFF. The CDR3 region has the DNA TGTGCCACCAGCTACCCTCTTCACAATGAGCAGTTCTTC.

This clonotype was seen many times. One junction end disagrees with the germline gene, perhaps due to a read error. The J gene is TRBJ1-1, the V gene TRBV5-1; D gene ambiguous. This CDR3 has 14 residues. The germline CDR1 and CDR2 sequences are SGHRS and YFSETQ. The CDR3 nucleotides read TGTGCCAGCAGTTTGGGATCGATGAACACTGAAGCTTTCTTT. Its translation is CASSLGSMNTEAFF.